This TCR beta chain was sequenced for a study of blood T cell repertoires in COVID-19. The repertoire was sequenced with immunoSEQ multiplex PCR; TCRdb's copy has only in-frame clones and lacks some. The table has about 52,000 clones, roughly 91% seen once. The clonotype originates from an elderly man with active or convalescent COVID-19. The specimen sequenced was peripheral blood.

The CDR3 DNA reads as TGCGCCAGCACTACGGCGGGGGCCTACGAGCAGTACTTC. It yields the protein CASTTAGAYEQYF. The chain couples TRBV10-2 to TRBJ2-7, with 7 bases lining up with TRBD2. The junction had 5 bases not matched to a gene; V was cut back by 7 bases and J by 2 bases. The CDR3 totals 13 residues. Per the germline V gene, CDR1 is WSHSY and CDR2 is SAAADI.